The next 18 T cell receptor beta chains were all read from a single sample in a study of blood T cell repertoires in COVID-19. This table comes from immunoSEQ multiplex PCR, and its TCRdb copy is limited to in-frame clones, with some not included. The data hold more than 150,000 clones, with under 90% observed a single time. Sequenced material: peripheral blood. These receptors all stem from a man between 25 and 39 years old with active or convalescent COVID-19.

The chain couples TRBV28 to TRBJ2-5, with TRBD1 matching 8 bases. CDR3 length: 16 amino acids. Trimming cost V 2 bases and J 5 bases; bases outside gene matches: 10. Germline V CDR1 and CDR2: MDHEN, SYDVKM. The chain's CDR3 is CASSLQVAGGEETQYF. For the CDR3, the DNA is TGTGCCAGCAGTTTACAAGTAGCAGGGGGCGAGGAGACCCAGTACTTC.

The J gene is TRBJ2-1, the V gene TRBV7-9; 8 bases fit TRBD2. This CDR3 has 15 amino acids. Germline trimming cut 3 bases from V and 4 bases from J; bases unmatched to any gene: 5. The germline V gene encodes CDR1 SEHNR and CDR2 FQNEAQ (reference sequence). The CDR3 nucleotides read TGTGCCAGCAGCTTGGCGATAGCGGGGTACAATGAGCAGTTCTTC. This translates into CASSLAIAGYNEQFF.

This CDR3 reads CASSPVAGGRNTGELFF. CDR3 nucleotides: TGTGCCAGCTCACCAGTAGCGGGAGGGAGGAACACCGGGGAGCTGTTTTTT. The J gene is TRBJ2-2, the V gene TRBV18; 11 bases agree with TRBD2. CDR1 and CDR2 (germline): KGHSH, LQKENI. The CDR3 has 17 residues. J gave up 1 base and V 2 bases, and 3 bases lay outside the gene matches. Full variable domain (outside the CDR3, taken from reference TRBV18 and TRBJ2-2): NAGVMQNPRHLVRRRGQEARLRCSPMKGHSHVYWYRQLPEEGLKFMVYLQKENIIDESGMPKERFSAEFPKEGPSILRIQQVVRGDSAAYFCASSPVAGGRNTGELFFGEGSRLTVL.

The chain carries TRBV6-2 or TRBV6-3 and TRBJ2-5; TRBD1 matches at 12 bases. The germline gives CDR1 MNHEY, CDR2 SVGEGT. This CDR3 is 19 amino acids long. V lost 5 bases and J lost 4; bases outside the gene matches: 17. CDR3 in DNA: TGTGCCAGCAGTACACCGGGACAGGGGGCGAAATTAATGGGAGAGACCCAGTACTTC. Translated, it gives CASSTPGQGAKLMGETQYF.

The V call is TRBV25-1, the J call TRBJ1-2; D perhaps matches TRBD1 (6 bases). The germline V gene encodes CDR1 MGHDK and CDR2 SYGVNS. V lost 2 bases and J 0 bases, leaving 13 bases between the germline ends. The CDR3 length is 16 residues. This CDR3 reads CASSETGPPSNYGYTF. The DNA for the CDR3 is TGTGCCAGCAGTGAAACAGGGCCCCCATCTAACTATGGCTACACCTTC.

CDR3 region: CASSLPGTGITGELFF. The CDR3 DNA is TGTGCCAGCAGCTTACCCGGGACAGGGATCACCGGGGAGCTGTTTTTT. The chain recombines TRBV7-9 with TRBJ2-2; 9 positions match TRBD1. The germline gives CDR1 SEHNR, CDR2 FQNEAQ (reference sequence). V trimming: 2 bases; J trimming: 4 bases; junction bases outside the gene matches: 5. This CDR3 is 16 amino acids long.

This chain uses TRBV11-2 with TRBJ2-7, with D possibly being TRBD1 (6 bases). V dropped 1 base and J dropped 5 bases, with 12 bases sitting between them. The CDR3 runs 14 residues. Germline V gives CDR1 SGHAT, CDR2 FQNNGV. The CDR3 is CASSLGRDIDEQYF. DNA of the CDR3: TGTGCCAGCAGCTTAGGCCGGGACATTGACGAGCAGTACTTC.

The V and J genes are TRBV11-3 and TRBJ2-6; the D gene is possibly TRBD2 (6 bases). Trimming took 3 bases from V and 0 from J, leaving 6 bases between them. Germline V CDR1 and CDR2: SGHNT, YENEEA. The CDR3 has 15 amino acids. The CDR3 DNA reads as TGTGCCAGCAGCTTTAGCGGCTCTGGGGCCAACGTCCTGACTTTC. Amino acids: CASSFSGSGANVLTF. The whole variable domain, remainder taken from reference TRBV11-3 and TRBJ2-6, is EAGVVQSPRYKIIEKKQPVAFWCNPISGHNTLYWYLQNLGQGPELLIRYENEEAVDDSQLPKDRFSAERLKGVDSTLKIQPAELGDSAVYLCASSFSGSGANVLTFGAGSRLTVL.

The V and J genes are TRBV6-2 or TRBV6-3 and TRBJ1-6, with a tentative D call TRBD1 (6 bases). The V gene's germline CDR1 is MNHEY and CDR2 SVGEGT. The CDR3 totals 16 residues. V shed 6 bases and J shed 7 bases, with 19 bases lying between them. The CDR3 bases are TGTGCCAGCAGCAGCCCTCAGGGGCAAAGGAATTCACCCCTCCACTTT. This gives the protein CASSSPQGQRNSPLHF.

The genes are TRBV4-1 and TRBJ2-3; TRBD2 agrees at 9 bases. The V and J ends lost 1 base and 3 bases, in that order; junction bases with no gene match: 2. The CDR3 has 15 residues. The germline gives CDR1 MGHRA, CDR2 YSYEKL. Written as DNA, the CDR3 is TGCGCCAGCAGCCAAGGGGGACTAGCAACAGATACGCAGTATTTT. Translating gives CASSQGGLATDTQYF.

This clone came up a few times. This chain uses TRBV30 with TRBJ2-3; 8 positions agree with TRBD2. CDR1 is GTSNPN and CDR2 is SVGIG in the germline V gene (reference sequence). The V gene end was trimmed by 5 bases and the J gene end by 3 bases; junction bases not matched to a gene: 4. The CDR3 loop spans 13 amino acids. The CDR3 loop is CAWAREGTDTQYF. CDR3 in DNA: TGTGCCTGGGCCCGGGAGGGGACAGATACGCAGTATTTT.

The J gene is TRBJ2-3, the V gene TRBV2, with 7 bases fitting TRBD1. Germline V lookup: CDR1 SNHLY, CDR2 FYNNEI. This CDR3 comprises 14 residues. V lost 5 bases to trimming and J lost 3 bases; unmatched junction nucleotides: 5. The CDR3 region is CASSSGQATDTQYF. In DNA form, the CDR3 reads TGTGCCAGCAGTTCTGGACAGGCAACAGATACGCAGTATTTT.

The chain joins TRBV5-1 to TRBJ1-1, with 8 bases lining up with TRBD1. The J segment lost 5 bases and the V segment lost 4 bases, leaving 7 bases of the junction unmatched. The CDR3 runs 14 residues. CDR1 and CDR2 (germline): SGHRS, YFSETQ. DNA for the CDR3: TGCGCCAGCAGCCAAGGACAGGGCGGGACTGAAGCTTTCTTT. Amino acids: CASSQGQGGTEAFF.

This rearrangement joins TRBV16 to TRBJ2-7; possibly TRBD1 for D (5 bases). The CDR3 runs 14 residues. CDR1 is KGHSY, CDR2 FQNENV, per germline. Trimming pared 4 bases from V and 5 bases from J, leaving 15 bases between. The CDR3 sequence is CASSPQFSGNEQYV. The CDR3 DNA is TGTGCCAGCAGCCCCCAGTTCTCAGGGAACGAGCAGTACGTC.

The V gene is TRBV7-8, the J gene TRBJ1-6, with 9 positions matching TRBD1. Trimming cost V 5 bases and J 10 bases; bases outside gene matches: 15. The CDR3 is 17 amino acids. Germline CDR1 and CDR2: SGHVS and FQNEAQ. Here the CDR3 reads CASSAFGGQGRISPLHF. The DNA for the CDR3 is TGTGCCAGCAGCGCCTTCGGGGGACAGGGAAGAATCTCACCCCTCCACTTT.

The genes are TRBV25-1 and TRBJ1-1, with a possible D match to TRBD1 (6 bases). Germline-derived CDR1 and CDR2 are MGHDK and SYGVNS. Trimming left V 7 bases short and J 4 bases short, with 13 bases between. This CDR3 spans 13 amino acids. As DNA, the CDR3 is TGTGCCAGCACCCGGGGAGGGGGCACTGAAGCTTTCTTT. Translating it yields CASTRGGGTEAFF.

The CDR3: CASSIRQVLGQYF. DNA for the CDR3: TGTGCCAGCAGCATCCGACAGGTCCTCGGGCAGTACTTC. The chain uses TRBV5-6 and TRBJ2-7, with a possible D match to TRBD1 (6 bases). The CDR3 runs to 13 residues. V was cut by 4 bases and J by 9 bases, with 17 bases left in between. Germline CDR1 SGHDT, CDR2 YYEEEE.

The rearrangement links TRBV5-1 to TRBJ1-1; 8 bases fit TRBD1. The trim removed 4 bases at V and 7 bases at J, leaving 6 bases unmatched. There are 13 residues in the CDR3. In germline, CDR1 is SGHRS, CDR2 YFSETQ. CDR3 bases: TGCGCCAGCAGCACGACAGGGGATCGTGAAGCTTTCTTT. Protein: CASSTTGDREAFF.